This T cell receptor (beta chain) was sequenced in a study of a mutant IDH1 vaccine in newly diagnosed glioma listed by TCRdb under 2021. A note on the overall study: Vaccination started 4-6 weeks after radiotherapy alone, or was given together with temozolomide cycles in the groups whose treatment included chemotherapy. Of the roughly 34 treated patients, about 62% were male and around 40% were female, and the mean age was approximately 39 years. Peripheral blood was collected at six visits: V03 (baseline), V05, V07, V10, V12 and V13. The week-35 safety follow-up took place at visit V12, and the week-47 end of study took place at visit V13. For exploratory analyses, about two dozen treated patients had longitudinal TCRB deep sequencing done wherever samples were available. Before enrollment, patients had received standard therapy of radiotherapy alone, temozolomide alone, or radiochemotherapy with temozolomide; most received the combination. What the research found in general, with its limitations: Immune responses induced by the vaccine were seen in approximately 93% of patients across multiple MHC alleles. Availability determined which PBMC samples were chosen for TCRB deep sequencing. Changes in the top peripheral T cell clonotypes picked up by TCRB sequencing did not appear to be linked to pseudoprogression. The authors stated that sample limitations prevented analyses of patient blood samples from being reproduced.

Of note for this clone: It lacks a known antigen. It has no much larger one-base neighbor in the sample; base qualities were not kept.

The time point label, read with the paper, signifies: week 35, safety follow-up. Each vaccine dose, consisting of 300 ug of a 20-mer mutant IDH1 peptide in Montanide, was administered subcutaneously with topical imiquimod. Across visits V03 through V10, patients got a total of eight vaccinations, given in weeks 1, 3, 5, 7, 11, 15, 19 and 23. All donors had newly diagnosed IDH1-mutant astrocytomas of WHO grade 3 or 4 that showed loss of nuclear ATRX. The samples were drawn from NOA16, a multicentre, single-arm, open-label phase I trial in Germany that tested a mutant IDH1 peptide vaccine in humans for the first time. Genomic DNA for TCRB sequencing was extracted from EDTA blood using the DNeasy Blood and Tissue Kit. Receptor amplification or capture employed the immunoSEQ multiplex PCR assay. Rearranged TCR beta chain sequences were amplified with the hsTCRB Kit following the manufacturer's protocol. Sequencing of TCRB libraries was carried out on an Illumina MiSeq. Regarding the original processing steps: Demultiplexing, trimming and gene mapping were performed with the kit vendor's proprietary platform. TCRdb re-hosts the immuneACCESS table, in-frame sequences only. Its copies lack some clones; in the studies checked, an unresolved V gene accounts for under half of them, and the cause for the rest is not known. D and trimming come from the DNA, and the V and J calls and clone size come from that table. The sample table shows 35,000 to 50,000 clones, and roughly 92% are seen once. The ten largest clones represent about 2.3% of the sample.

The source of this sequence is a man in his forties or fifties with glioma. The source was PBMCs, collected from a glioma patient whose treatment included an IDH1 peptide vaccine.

The DNA is as follows: TGTGCCTGGAGCGGGAGTCGCGAGCAGTACTTC. It is translated as CAWSGSREQYF. The chain is assembled from TRBV30 and TRBJ2-7; TRBD2 might be the D gene, on 6 matching bases. CDR1 and CDR2 (GTSNPN, SVGIG) derive from the germline V gene (reference sequence). From the cysteine through the phenylalanine, the CDR3 covers 11 amino acids. CDR3 DNA is the only sequence kept; it has 33 bases, read in frame from the first base. The V and J ends are trimmed by 3 bases and 6 bases, leaving 9 bases between them.